Each of the 8 T cell receptor beta chains below was sequenced from the same sample in a study of identical twins. Via MiXCR, TCRdb re-called the 5' RACE reads, giving one row per CDR3 protein. This table holds 250,000 to 350,000 distinct CDR3 sequences, 9.5% found once. The data also belong to a second study, concerning yellow fever vaccine responses in identical twins.

Sequenced material: CD8+ T cells sorted from blood. These TCRs come from a woman younger than 35 in good health.

In its sample, this clonotype was seen a few times. The J gene is TRBJ1-3, the V gene TRBV12-3 or TRBV12-4, with 8 positions matching TRBD1. Unmatched junction bases numbered 2, after V lost 5 bases and J lost 2 bases. The CDR3 has 14 residues. The CDR3 sequence: CASSARGPGNTIYF. The CDR3 nucleotides are TGTGCCAGCAGTGCCAGGGGGCCTGGAAACACCATATATTTT.

This clonotype was seen more than once but under ten times. This rearrangement joins TRBV28 to TRBJ1-2, with 9 bases fitting TRBD1. The CDR3 spans 14 residues. V shed 5 bases, J shed 11 bases, and the junction held 12 bases outside the gene matches. In germline, CDR1 is MDHEN, CDR2 SYDVKM. The CDR3 region has the DNA TGTGCCAGCAGTCCCTCACAGGGGGCGCTGCAATACACCTTC. Residues: CASSPSQGALQYTF.

There are many counts of this clonotype. V and J are TRBV5-1 and TRBJ1-5, with D hard to call. Germline V CDR1 and CDR2: SGHRS, YFSETQ. CDR3 length: 13 amino acids. V lost 5 bases to trimming and J lost 2 bases, with 8 bases between them. CDR3 region: CASREGGNQPQHF. CDR3 DNA: TGCGCCAGCAGGGAGGGCGGCAATCAGCCCCAGCATTTT.

This clonotype came up many times. The chain employs TRBV15 and TRBJ2-5; weak D call: TRBD1 (6 bases). V dropped 0 bases and J dropped 0 bases, with 14 bases sitting between them. The CDR3 covers 17 residues. Germline CDR1 and CDR2: LNHNV and YYDKDF (reference sequence). For the CDR3, the DNA is TGTGCCACCAGCAGAGAGACAGGCCAATGGTACCAAGAGACCCAGTACTTC. This encodes CATSRETGQWYQETQYF. Supplemented by reference TRBV15 and TRBJ2-5, the full variable domain reads DAMVIQNPRYQVTQFGKPVTLSCSQTLNHNVMYWYQQKSSQAPKLLFHYYDKDFNNEADTPDNFQSRRPNTSFCFLDIRSPGLGDTAMYLCATSRETGQWYQETQYFGPGTRLLVL.

There are many counts of this clonotype. The chain has TRBV20-1 and TRBJ2-4; 7 positions match TRBD2. Trimming cost V 0 bases and J 4 bases; bases outside gene matches: 9. Germline V gene lookup returns CDR1 DFQATT and CDR2 SNEGSKA (reference sequence). This CDR3 has 16 amino acids. The CDR3 protein is CSARDFLVAGKNIQYF. CDR3 in DNA: TGCAGTGCTAGAGATTTTCTGGTAGCGGGTAAAAACATTCAGTACTTC.

This clonotype showed up many times. V usage is TRBV25-1 and J usage is TRBJ1-2, with TRBD1 matching 11 bases. The CDR3 consists of 13 residues. From germline, CDR1 is MGHDK and CDR2 SYGVNS. J gave up 8 bases and V 6 bases, and 5 bases lay outside the gene matches. The CDR3 region is CASRGQGAQGYTF. CDR3 DNA: TGTGCCAGCAGAGGACAGGGGGCGCAAGGCTACACCTTC.

The rearrangement links TRBV6-2 or TRBV6-3 to TRBJ2-7; 9 bases map to TRBD1. The junction had 5 bases not matched to a gene; V was cut back by 0 bases and J by 5 bases. This CDR3 is 15 amino acids long. Germline loops: CDR1 MNHEY, CDR2 SVGEGT. The CDR3, as DNA: TGTGCCAGCAGTTACTCACCGGGACAGGGTAACGAGCAGTACTTC. It is translated as CASSYSPGQGNEQYF.

This clonotype was seen ten or more times. The chain is built from TRBV6-5 and TRBJ2-3; D is perhaps TRBD1 or TRBD2 (5 bases each). V lost 3 bases and J 4 bases, leaving 23 bases between the germline ends. This CDR3 is 18 amino acids long. The V gene's germline CDR1 is MNHEY and CDR2 SVGAGI. As DNA, the CDR3 is TGTGCCAGCAGTTATGCCGGGGACGATATCCCCTCGTCAGATACGCAGTATTTT. Amino acids: CASSYAGDDIPSSDTQYF.